This TCR beta chain is from a study of blood T cell repertoires in COVID-19. The germline CDR1 and CDR2 sequences are KGHSH and LQKENI. Trimming took off 3 bases at V and 0 bases at J, with 11 bases between the two ends. The CDR3 covers 15 residues. Sequencing used immunoSEQ multiplex PCR; TCRdb keeps in-frame clones, though not all of them. The sample contains hundreds of thousands of clones, approximately 83% of which appear only once. This clonotype originated in a woman aged 50 to 65 who had recovered from COVID-19. The chain is built from TRBV18 and TRBJ1-1, with D uncertain. The specimen was peripheral blood. CDR3 DNA sequence: TGTGCCAGCTCACCTACGGTAAATATGAACACTGAAGCTTTCTTT. This codes for CASSPTVNMNTEAFF.